These 28 T cell receptor beta chains share one sample of origin, sequenced in a study of blood T cell repertoires in COVID-19. Sequenced by immunoSEQ multiplex PCR; TCRdb stores in-frame clones only, minus some. The sample consists of more than 120,000 clones, over 70% of them appearing once. Sequencing was done on a sample of PBMCs or T cells enriched from blood (not recorded which). The receptors come from a man aged 45-65 years in a cohort exposed to, infected with or recovered from COVID-19 (not recorded which).

V is TRBV5-4 and J is TRBJ1-3; 10 positions agree with TRBD1. Germline values: CDR1 SGHNT, CDR2 YYREEE (reference sequence). J lost 6 bases, V lost 5 bases, and 17 bases had no gene match. The CDR3 covers 18 residues. The CDR3, as DNA: TGTGCCAGCAGGGCAACGGGTTGGGACAGGGGTACTGAAAACACCATATATTTT. Amino acids: CASRATGWDRGTENTIYF.

This clone came up once. The chain uses TRBV18 and TRBJ2-3, with a weak D call TRBD2 (6 bases). V lost 2 bases, J lost 6 bases, and 15 bases lay in between. Germline assignment: CDR1 KGHSH and CDR2 LQKENI. The CDR3 is 15 amino acids. The CDR3 nucleotides are TGTGCCAGCTCACCAGCACTAGCCTCTCAGGATACGCAGTATTTT. Amino acid sequence: CASSPALASQDTQYF.

The V and J genes are TRBV5-4 and TRBJ1-6; 7 nucleotides agree with TRBD1. The CDR3 has 14 amino acids. V was pared by 4 bases and J by 10 bases, with 8 bases of the junction left unmatched. The germline gives CDR1 SGHNT, CDR2 YYREEE (reference sequence). Written as DNA, the CDR3 is TGTGCCAGCAGCGCAGACAGGGTGAGCTCACCCCTCCACTTT. Encoded protein: CASSADRVSSPLHF.

V usage is TRBV18 and J usage is TRBJ2-7; D is possibly TRBD1 (5 bases). The ends were cut back, 1 base at V and 2 bases at J, with 15 bases in the middle. Per the germline V gene, CDR1 is KGHSH and CDR2 is LQKENI. The CDR3 length is 16 residues. DNA of the CDR3: TGTGCCAGCTCACCACGGTTAGGGGCCAACCCCTACGAGCAGTACTTC. It codes for CASSPRLGANPYEQYF.

The rearrangement links TRBV18 to TRBJ2-2; 10 bases match TRBD1. There are 13 residues in the CDR3. V trimming: 6 bases; J trimming: 6 bases; junction bases outside the gene matches: 1. The germline CDR1 and CDR2 sequences are KGHSH and LQKENI. This CDR3 reads CASSGQGPGELFF. CDR3 DNA: TGTGCCAGCTCGGGACAGGGGCCCGGGGAGCTGTTTTTT.

This clone appeared a few times. V usage is TRBV4-3 and J usage is TRBJ1-4; D not resolved. CDR1 is LGHNA, CDR2 YSLEER, per germline. This CDR3 spans 15 amino acids. Trimming removed 0 bases from V and 2 bases from J, with 7 bases in between. Written as DNA, the CDR3 is TGCGCCAGCAGCCAAGAACCGGGGACTAATGAAAAACTGTTTTTT. Its translation is CASSQEPGTNEKLFF.

This clone has just one count. The chain employs TRBV6-6 and TRBJ2-1; D is possibly TRBD1 (6 bases). CDR1 and CDR2 (germline): MNHNY, SVGAGI (reference sequence). Trimming cost V 6 bases and J 4 bases, with 16 bases left between them. The CDR3 consists of 15 residues. This CDR3 is CASRTTGISYNEQFF. As DNA, the CDR3 is TGTGCCAGCAGAACAACAGGGATATCGTACAATGAGCAGTTCTTC.

The J gene is TRBJ2-7, the V gene TRBV18; 8 bases match TRBD1. The CDR3 has 16 amino acids. The germline gives CDR1 KGHSH, CDR2 LQKENI. The J segment lost 3 bases and the V segment lost 0 bases, leaving 7 bases of the junction unmatched. The CDR3 loop reads CASSPPTGQGDYEQYF. The CDR3 DNA sequence: TGTGCCAGCTCACCACCGACCGGACAGGGTGACTACGAGCAGTACTTC.

This chain connects TRBV15 to TRBJ2-7; D is perhaps TRBD1 (5 bases). The V end was cut by 1 base, the J end by 9 bases, with 10 bases between. The CDR3 length is 12 residues. The germline V gene has CDR1 LNHNV and CDR2 YYDKDF (reference sequence). The CDR3 coding sequence is TGTGCCACCAGCAGAGTTGACAGCTTGCAGTACTTC. This translates into CATSRVDSLQYF.

This clone was recorded many times. The gene calls are TRBV28 and TRBJ2-7; 12 positions match TRBD2. Germline V gene sequence: CDR1 MDHEN, CDR2 SYDVKM. The CDR3 runs to 19 residues. J gave up 5 bases and V 2 bases, and 16 bases lay outside the gene matches. The CDR3 bases are TGTGCCAGCAGTTTAGGGGACAGAGCCCTAGCGGGAGGGAACCACGAGCAGTACTTC. It is translated as CASSLGDRALAGGNHEQYF.

V gene TRBV7-9 combines with J gene TRBJ1-6; TRBD1 matches 9 bases. Germline V lookup: CDR1 SEHNR, CDR2 FQNEAQ (reference sequence). The CDR3 is 13 amino acids. The ends lost 7 bases at V and 7 bases at J; junction bases unmatched: 2. In DNA, the CDR3 is TGTGCCAGCATGGGACAGGGCAATTCACCCCTCCACTTT. Protein sequence: CASMGQGNSPLHF.

In the case of this clone: This CDR3 is also generated by other DNA sequences in the sample. This chain links TRBV4-3 with TRBJ2-5, with D possibly being TRBD1 (6 bases). The V gene lost 0 bases and the J gene lost 8 bases, with 16 bases spanning the gap. CDR3 length equals 15 residues. Germline values: CDR1 LGHNA, CDR2 YSLEER. In DNA form, the CDR3 reads TGCGCCAGCAGCCAAGATACAGGGTTGGGGGAAACCCAGTACTTC. Translating it yields CASSQDTGLGETQYF.

The rearrangement uses TRBV11-1 and TRBJ2-3; 8 nucleotides line up with TRBD2. The CDR3 covers 15 residues. V lost 3 bases, J lost 0 bases, and 2 bases stayed unmatched. Germline assignment: CDR1 SGHAT and CDR2 FQDESV (reference sequence). The CDR3 reads CASSFSGKSTDTQYF. CDR3 nucleotides: TGTGCCAGCAGCTTTAGCGGGAAGAGCACAGATACGCAGTATTTT.

The chain couples TRBV6-1 to TRBJ1-3, with 7 bases that match TRBD1. The CDR3 spans 16 residues. Per germline, CDR1 MNHNS and CDR2 SASEGT. After removal of 2 bases from V and 0 bases from J, the junction contained 4 bases not matched to a gene. In DNA form, the CDR3 reads TGTGCCAGCAGTGAAACAGGGGCTATCTCTGGAAACACCATATATTTT. This gives the protein CASSETGAISGNTIYF.

This clone was picked up a small number of times. This sequence joins TRBV7-6 and TRBJ1-2, with 8 nucleotides matching TRBD1. V lost 5 bases, J lost 2 bases, and 7 bases stayed unmatched. The CDR3 contains 15 residues. The germline gives CDR1 SGHVS, CDR2 FNYEAQ. CDR3 nucleotide sequence: TGTGCCAGCAGCCTGGGAGGACAGGGAAACTATGGCTACACCTTC. Protein product: CASSLGGQGNYGYTF.

The rearrangement links TRBV27 to TRBJ1-6, with D maybe TRBD1 (5 bases). The CDR3 totals 15 residues. The V end was cut by 11 bases, the J end by 2 bases, with 16 bases between. From germline, CDR1 is MNHEY and CDR2 SMNVEV (reference sequence). This chain's CDR3 is CAHGRGTPYNSPLHF. The CDR3 nucleotides are TGTGCCCATGGCCGGGGGACCCCCTATAATTCACCCCTCCACTTT.

The chain couples TRBV11-2 to TRBJ2-7; D unclear. The length of the CDR3 is 12 residues. Per germline, CDR1 SGHAT and CDR2 FQNNGV. V shed 2 bases and J shed 6 bases, with 8 bases lying between them. As DNA, the CDR3 is TGTGCCAGCAGCTTATTTCAGTTCGAGCAGTACTTC. This sequence encodes CASSLFQFEQYF.

The CDR3 nucleotides are TGTGCCAGCAGCTTAGGTGACAGGGGGTTTCCCTACGAGCAGTACTTC. Translation gives CASSLGDRGFPYEQYF. V usage is TRBV7-9 and J usage is TRBJ2-7; 9 positions agree with TRBD1. Per the germline V gene, CDR1 is SEHNR and CDR2 is FQNEAQ (reference sequence). The CDR3 totals 16 residues. V was pared by 1 base and J by 2 bases, with 6 bases of the junction left unmatched.

The chain recombines TRBV3-1 (or the pseudogene TRBV3-2) with TRBJ2-3, with 15 positions matching TRBD2. Germline CDR1 is LGHDT and CDR2 is YNNKEL (reference sequence). The J segment lost 4 bases and the V segment lost 4 bases, leaving 9 bases of the junction unmatched. This CDR3 has 18 residues. For the CDR3, the DNA is TGTGCCAGCAGCCTTTCAGGACTAGCGGGGGGGCCTGCAGATACGCAGTATTTT. It translates to CASSLSGLAGGPADTQYF.

The V call is TRBV10-3, the J call TRBJ2-3; D ambiguous. The germline V gene has CDR1 ENHRY and CDR2 SYGVKD. V dropped 2 bases and J dropped 3 bases, with 6 bases sitting between them. This CDR3 has 13 residues. CDR3: CAISESETDTQYF. The DNA of the CDR3 is TGTGCCATCAGTGAGAGTGAGACAGATACGCAGTATTTT.

This chain links TRBV3-1 (or the pseudogene TRBV3-2) with TRBJ1-2, with a tentative D call TRBD1 (6 bases). Germline loops: CDR1 LGHDT, CDR2 YNNKEL (reference sequence). Trimming stripped 1 base from V and 0 bases from J, with 12 bases between. The CDR3 contains 16 residues. CDR3: CASSQGLQGANYGYTF. CDR3 sequence (DNA): TGTGCCAGCAGCCAAGGGTTACAGGGTGCTAACTATGGCTACACCTTC.

V gene TRBV5-1 combines with J gene TRBJ2-3; 9 bases are shared with TRBD2. The germline V gene encodes CDR1 SGHRS and CDR2 YFSETQ. CDR3 size: 15 residues. V was pared by 3 bases and J by 0 bases, with 2 bases of the junction left unmatched. CDR3 amino acids: CASSSSGGSTDTQYF. The CDR3 region has the DNA TGCGCCAGCAGCTCCAGCGGGGGGAGCACAGATACGCAGTATTTT.

The chain links TRBV3-1 (or the pseudogene TRBV3-2) to TRBJ1-1, with TRBD1 identical over 10 bases. Losses at the gene ends were 2 bases for V and 5 bases for J; bases not matched to a gene: 2. The germline V gene has CDR1 LGHDT and CDR2 YNNKEL (reference sequence). CDR3 length: 14 residues. CDR3 bases: TGTGCCAGCAGCCAACAGGACAGGGGGACTGAAGCTTTCTTT. It translates to CASSQQDRGTEAFF.

This sequence joins TRBV5-1 and TRBJ2-2, with D tentatively TRBD2 (6 bases). Germline assignment: CDR1 SGHRS and CDR2 YFSETQ. Deletions cut 1 base from V and 7 bases from J, with 17 bases between. The CDR3 is 16 amino acids. The CDR3, as DNA: TGCGCCAGCAGCTTGTCACCGGGAGTTGCCGTCGGGGAGCTGTTTTTT. Protein: CASSLSPGVAVGELFF.

This clone was counted a single time. The chain links TRBV6-2 or TRBV6-3 to TRBJ2-3; the D gene is possibly TRBD2 (6 bases). Germline V gives CDR1 MNHEY, CDR2 SVGEGT. V dropped 2 bases and J dropped 2 bases, with 8 bases sitting between them. The CDR3 covers 14 residues. CDR3 bases: TGTGCCAGCAGTTACGGACTAAACACAGATACGCAGTATTTT. Amino acid sequence: CASSYGLNTDTQYF.

This chain uses TRBV5-1 with TRBJ2-5; 7 bases align to TRBD2. Losses at the gene ends were 4 bases for V and 4 bases for J; bases not matched to a gene: 10. This CDR3 has 15 residues. Per germline, CDR1 SGHRS and CDR2 YFSETQ. CDR3 in amino acids: CASSVSGTTRETQYF. CDR3 nucleotides: TGCGCCAGCAGCGTCTCCGGGACTACCAGAGAGACCCAGTACTTC. The full variable domain, with the rest looked up from reference TRBV5-1 and TRBJ2-5, is KAGVTQTPRYLIKTRGQQVTLSCSPISGHRSVSWYQQTPGQGLQFLFEYFSETQRNKGNFPGRFSGRQFSNSRSEMNVSTLELGDSALYLCASSVSGTTRETQYFGPGTRLLVL.

This clone was counted only a few times. The gene calls are TRBV18 and TRBJ2-4, with D possibly matching TRBD2 (6 bases). CDR1 and CDR2 from the germline V gene are KGHSH and LQKENI. The V end lost 3 bases, the J end lost 0 bases, and 9 bases lay between the germline ends. The CDR3 runs 15 residues. In DNA, the CDR3 is TGTGCCAGCTCACCGCCGGGGGTAGCCAAAAACATTCAGTACTTC. This sequence encodes CASSPPGVAKNIQYF.

The chain joins TRBV18 to TRBJ2-5; 7 bases are shared with TRBD2. CDR3 size: 14 residues. V lost 4 bases, J lost 1 base, and 3 bases stayed unmatched. The germline CDR1 and CDR2 sequences are KGHSH and LQKENI. As DNA, the CDR3 is TGTGCCAGCTCACTCGCTAGCGGCCAAGAGACCCAGTACTTC. This sequence encodes CASSLASGQETQYF.